This entry lists 14 T cell receptor beta chains sequenced from one sample in a study of T cells in Graves' hyperthyroidism and ophthalmopathy. The TCR beta CDR3 regions underwent amplification using RNA transcripts as the source. First-round RT-PCR of the TCR CDR3 relied on the HTBI primer set. TCRdb analysed the multiplex PCR reads with MiXCR anew, one entry per CDR3 protein. Among approximately 720,000 distinct CDR3 sequences listed, under 20% were seen once. Sequencing was performed on blood. The receptor source for this set is a woman in her 50s with Graves' hyperthyroidism that later progressed to Graves' ophthalmopathy.

A few counts support this clonotype. The chain has TRBV6-1 and TRBJ1-1, with TRBD1 matching over 7 bases. Germline CDR1 and CDR2: MNHNS and SASEGT. V gave up 7 bases and J gave up 6 bases; unmatched junction bases: 11. The CDR3 spans 14 residues. CDR3 sequence (DNA): TGTGCCAGCACCCCAGACAGGGTTTTTCCTGAAGCTTTCTTT. Protein sequence: CASTPDRVFPEAFF.

In this sample, this clonotype turned up many times. The chain has TRBV3-1 and TRBJ2-7; possible D gene TRBD2, 5 bases. The CDR3 runs to 14 residues. Deletions cut 4 bases from V and 4 bases from J, with 14 bases between. CDR1 is LGHDT and CDR2 is YNNKEL in the germline V gene (reference sequence). The CDR3: CASSPTAPGYEQYF. CDR3 nucleotides: TGTGCCAGCAGCCCGACTGCCCCGGGGTACGAGCAGTACTTC.

This clonotype occurred many times. The rearrangement joins TRBV2 to TRBJ2-5, with D possibly being TRBD1 (6 bases). The germline V gene has CDR1 SNHLY and CDR2 FYNNEI. The germline V and J ends were trimmed by 3 bases and 4 bases, with 12 bases remaining between them. This CDR3 region has 14 residues. CDR3 bases: TGTGCCAGCAGTGACCCAGGGGCGCGAGAGACCCAGTACTTC. Its translation: CASSDPGARETQYF. The full variable domain, in which reference TRBV2 and TRBJ2-5 provide the parts outside the CDR3, is EPEVTQTPSHQVTQMGQEVILRCVPISNHLYFYWYRQILGQKVEFLVSFYNNEISEKSEIFDDQFSVERPDGSNFTLKIRSTKLEDSAMYFCASSDPGARETQYFGPGTRLLVL.

This clonotype was seen ten or more times. The J gene is TRBJ2-7, the V gene TRBV27; 9 nucleotides agree with TRBD1. J gave up 5 bases and V 2 bases, and 7 bases lay outside the gene matches. The V gene's germline CDR1 is MNHEY and CDR2 SMNVEV (reference sequence). The length of the CDR3 is 15 residues. CDR3 nucleotides: TGTGCCAGCAGTTTAGGTTGGGACAGGGTAAACGAGCAGTACTTC. Protein sequence: CASSLGWDRVNEQYF.

CDR3 residues: CASSLVLDSPLHF. CDR3 DNA: TGTGCCAGCAGCTTAGTCTTGGATTCACCCCTCCACTTT. J is TRBJ1-6 and V is TRBV7-8; D unresolved. V shed 1 base and J shed 8 bases, with 6 bases lying between them. This CDR3 spans 13 amino acids. Germline CDR1 SGHVS, CDR2 FQNEAQ.

This clonotype turned up a few times. This chain links TRBV29-1 with TRBJ1-4, with D perhaps TRBD1 (6 bases). CDR3 length: 13 amino acids. With 6 bases removed from V and 5 bases from J, the gap between germline ends came to 13 bases. The germline gives CDR1 SQVTM, CDR2 ANQGSEA. The CDR3 DNA sequence: TGCAGCGTGATGACAGGCTCCAATGAAAAACTGTTTTTT. Translating gives CSVMTGSNEKLFF.

This clonotype was observed many times. The V call is TRBV3-1, the J call TRBJ2-7; D may be TRBD1 (6 bases). The ends were cut back, 4 bases at V and 0 bases at J, with 13 bases in the middle. This CDR3 is built from 15 residues. Germline assignment: CDR1 LGHDT and CDR2 YNNKEL (reference sequence). CDR3 in amino acids: CASSRVGTSSYEQYF. CDR3 DNA: TGTGCCAGCAGCCGCGTCGGGACAAGCTCCTACGAGCAGTACTTC.

This chain uses TRBV20-1 with TRBJ2-1, with D possibly being TRBD2 (6 bases). CDR3 length equals 17 residues. The V end lost 3 bases, the J end lost 0 bases, and 18 bases lay between the germline ends. CDR1 is DFQATT and CDR2 is SNEGSKA in the germline V gene (reference sequence). The CDR3 loop reads CSASLLWGVSSYNEQFF. Here the CDR3 DNA reads TGCAGTGCTAGTTTGCTTTGGGGGGTGAGCTCCTACAATGAGCAGTTCTTC.

This clonotype has more than one count but fewer than ten. The chain joins TRBV19 to TRBJ1-1; the D is unclear. CDR3 length equals 13 residues. The V and J ends lost 4 bases and 3 bases respectively, with 9 bases between them. In germline, CDR1 is LNHDA, CDR2 SQIVND (reference sequence). As DNA, the CDR3 is TGTGCCAGTAGTACAGACGTAGACACTGAAGCTTTCTTT. It yields the protein CASSTDVDTEAFF.

The DNA of the CDR3 is TGCGCCAGCAGCCAAGATCCTTGGGGCAATCAGCCCCAGCATTTT. It encodes CASSQDPWGNQPQHF. The V call is TRBV4-1, the J call TRBJ1-5; D remains ambiguous. V was trimmed by 0 bases and J by 2 bases, leaving 8 bases between them. Germline CDR1 MGHRA, CDR2 YSYEKL. The CDR3 has 15 amino acids.

This clonotype was counted a few times. The chain couples TRBV7-2 to TRBJ1-4; tentatively, D is TRBD1 (5 bases). The CDR3 contains 14 residues. The germline V and J ends were trimmed by 2 bases and 5 bases, with 9 bases remaining between them. Germline loops: CDR1 SGHTA, CDR2 FQGNSA. The CDR3 spells CASSLPGPNEKLFF. CDR3 DNA: TGTGCCAGCAGCTTACCGGGACCCAATGAAAAACTGTTTTTT.

This clonotype was observed a handful of times. This chain links TRBV9 with TRBJ2-1; 8 positions agree with TRBD2. V gave up 3 bases and J gave up 4 bases; unmatched junction bases: 9. The germline CDR1 and CDR2 sequences are SGDLS and YYNGEE. The CDR3 is 16 residues long. The CDR3 loop is CASSASAAGGYNEQFF. In DNA, the CDR3 is TGTGCCAGCAGCGCTTCCGCCGCGGGGGGTTACAATGAGCAGTTCTTC.

CDR3 region: CASSVEGTGNQPQHF. The CDR3 DNA reads TGTGCCAGCAGCGTAGAAGGGACGGGCAATCAGCCCCAGCATTTT. This rearrangement joins TRBV9 to TRBJ1-5; D may be TRBD1 (5 bases). V lost 0 bases, J lost 2 bases, and 9 bases lay in between. This CDR3 contains 15 residues. Germline loops: CDR1 SGDLS, CDR2 YYNGEE.

Ten or more counts support this clonotype. Here the CDR3 DNA reads TGCGCCAGCAGCTTGGTTGACAGGGGTAACACTGAAGCTTTCTTT. Translated: CASSLVDRGNTEAFF. The chain employs TRBV5-1 and TRBJ1-1, with 8 nucleotides matching TRBD1. The CDR3 contains 15 residues. V trimming: 0 bases; J trimming: 2 bases; junction bases outside the gene matches: 3. Germline assignment: CDR1 SGHRS and CDR2 YFSETQ. Together with reference TRBV5-1 and TRBJ1-1, the CDR3 gives the full variable domain: KAGVTQTPRYLIKTRGQQVTLSCSPISGHRSVSWYQQTPGQGLQFLFEYFSETQRNKGNFPGRFSGRQFSNSRSEMNVSTLELGDSALYLCASSLVDRGNTEAFFGQGTRLTVV.